In this sample, the clone carrying this TCR beta chain turned up a few times. The junction departs from germline at one end; a sequencing error may be responsible. Germline V gives CDR1 SEHNR, CDR2 FQNEAQ (reference sequence). The CDR3 totals 11 residues. Unique molecular identifiers tagged the TCRbeta library. MiXCR was run by TCRdb on the PCR reads, yielding one entry per CDR3 protein. Of approximately 640,000 distinct CDR3 sequences listed, over 15% are singletons. The data were taken from a study of T-cell reconstitution after alpha-beta-depleted transplantation in children. Material: PBMCs from the stem cell graft donor, obtained from the stem cell graft. The clonotype originates from a human donor who donated a stem cell graft to a child with acute myeloid leukemia. The chain carries TRBV7-9 and TRBJ2-3, with D possibly matching TRBD1 (5 bases). Here the CDR3 DNA reads TGTGCCAGCAGCTGGGGCAACCTCCGGCATTTT. It encodes CASSWGNLRHF.